Sequencing of this T cell receptor (beta chain) was carried out in a study of human T cells and chemical hapten exposure. MiXCR, applied by TCRdb to the RACE reads, yields one record per CDR3 protein. The table has about 350,000 distinct CDR3 sequences, over 5% seen once. The CDR3 runs to 14 residues. Unmatched junction bases numbered 7, after V lost 4 bases and J lost 6 bases. This clonotype has only a few counts. The antigen is undetermined. Time point specified: pre-sensitization, week 0. The treatment was: therapeutic diphenylcyclopropenone sensitization with weekly scalp DPC. Non-pregnant alopecia patients aged 18 to 70, suitable for DPC therapy. Study-level results: Versus controls, expanded TCRs had significantly more large CDR3 similarity clusters. With alopecia, donors may have immune responses unlike healthy people's.

The chain carries TRBV12-3 or TRBV12-4 and TRBJ2-3, with TRBD1 matching over 7 bases. This sequence was found in a young woman with alopecia areata. Some clones in this sample may be carry-over from other donors' samples. The material sequenced was whole blood, taken in connection with sensitization to the hapten diphenylcyclopropenone (DPC). The CDR3 loop reads CASSSDRVFDTQYF. Written as DNA, the CDR3 is TGTGCCAGCAGTTCAGACAGGGTTTTTGATACGCAGTATTTT.